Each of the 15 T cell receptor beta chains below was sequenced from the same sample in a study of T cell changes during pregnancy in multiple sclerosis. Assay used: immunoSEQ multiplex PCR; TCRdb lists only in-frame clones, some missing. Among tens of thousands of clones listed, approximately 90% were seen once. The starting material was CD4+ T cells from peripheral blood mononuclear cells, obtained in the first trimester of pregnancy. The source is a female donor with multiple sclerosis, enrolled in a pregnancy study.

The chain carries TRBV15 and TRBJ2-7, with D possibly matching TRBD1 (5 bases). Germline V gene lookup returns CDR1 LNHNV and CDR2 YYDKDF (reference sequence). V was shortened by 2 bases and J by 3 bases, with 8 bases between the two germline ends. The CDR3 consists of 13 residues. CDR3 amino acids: CATSRFQGYEQYF. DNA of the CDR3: TGTGCCACCAGCAGATTTCAGGGCTACGAGCAGTACTTC.

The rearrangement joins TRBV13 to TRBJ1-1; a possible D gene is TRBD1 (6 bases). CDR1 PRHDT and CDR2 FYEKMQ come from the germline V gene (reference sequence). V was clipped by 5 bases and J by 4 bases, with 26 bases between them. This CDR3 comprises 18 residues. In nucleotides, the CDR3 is TGTGCCAGCAGCCGCCGGGCGGGGGCGGTTGGTAGTGCCACTGAAGCTTTCTTT. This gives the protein CASSRRAGAVGSATEAFF.

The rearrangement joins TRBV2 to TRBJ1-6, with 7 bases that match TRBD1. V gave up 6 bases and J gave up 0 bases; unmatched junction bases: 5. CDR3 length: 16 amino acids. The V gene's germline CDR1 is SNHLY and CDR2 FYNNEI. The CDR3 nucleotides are TGTGCCAGCAGGGCCCGGGACAGCTCCTATAATTCACCCCTCCACTTT. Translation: CASRARDSSYNSPLHF.

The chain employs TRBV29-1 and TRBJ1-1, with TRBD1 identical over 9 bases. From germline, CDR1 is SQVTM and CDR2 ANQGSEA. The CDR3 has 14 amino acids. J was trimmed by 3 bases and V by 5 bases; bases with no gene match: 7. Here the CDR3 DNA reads TGCAGCGTTCAGACAGGGGGTAGGTACACTGAAGCTTTCTTT. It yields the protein CSVQTGGRYTEAFF. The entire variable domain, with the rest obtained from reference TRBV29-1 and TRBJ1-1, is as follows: SAVISQKPSRDICQRGTSLTIQCQVDSQVTMMFWYRQQPGQSLTLIATANQGSEATYESGFVIDKFPISRPNLTFSTLTVSNMSPEDSSIYLCSVQTGGRYTEAFFGQGTRLTVV.

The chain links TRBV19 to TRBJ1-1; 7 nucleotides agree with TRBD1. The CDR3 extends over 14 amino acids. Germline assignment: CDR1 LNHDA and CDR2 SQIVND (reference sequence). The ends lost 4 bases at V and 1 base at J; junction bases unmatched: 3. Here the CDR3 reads CASSTGTANTEAFF. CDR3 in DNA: TGTGCCAGTAGTACTGGGACAGCGAACACTGAAGCTTTCTTT. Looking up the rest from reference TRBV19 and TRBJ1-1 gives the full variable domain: DGGITQSPKYLFRKEGQNVTLSCEQNLNHDAMYWYRQDPGQGLRLIYYSQIVNDFQKGDIAEGYSVSREKKESFPLTVTSAQKNPTAFYLCASSTGTANTEAFFGQGTRLTVV.

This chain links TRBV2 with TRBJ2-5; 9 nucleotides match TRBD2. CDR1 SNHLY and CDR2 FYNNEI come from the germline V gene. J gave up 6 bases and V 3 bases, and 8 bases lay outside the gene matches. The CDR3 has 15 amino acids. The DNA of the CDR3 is TGTGCCAGCAGTGAGACAGCGGGAGGCTCGAAGACCCAGTACTTC. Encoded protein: CASSETAGGSKTQYF.

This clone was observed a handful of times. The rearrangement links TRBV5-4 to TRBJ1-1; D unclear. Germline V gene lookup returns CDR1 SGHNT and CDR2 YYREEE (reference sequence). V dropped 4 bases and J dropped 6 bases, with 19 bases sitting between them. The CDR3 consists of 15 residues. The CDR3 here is CASSATRDAIAEAFF. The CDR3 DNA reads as TGTGCCAGCAGCGCAACCCGGGATGCTATAGCTGAAGCTTTCTTT.

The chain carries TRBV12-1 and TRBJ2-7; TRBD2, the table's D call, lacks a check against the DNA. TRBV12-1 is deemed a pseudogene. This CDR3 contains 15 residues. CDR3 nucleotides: TGTGCCAGCAGCTTTCAGAAGCGGACTGCCTACGAGCAGTACTTC. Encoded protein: CASSFQKRTAYEQYF.

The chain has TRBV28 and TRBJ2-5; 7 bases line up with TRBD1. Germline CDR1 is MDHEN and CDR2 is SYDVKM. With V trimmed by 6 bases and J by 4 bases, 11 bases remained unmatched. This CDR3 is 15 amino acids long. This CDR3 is CASSSPTGVGETQYF. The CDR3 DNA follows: TGTGCCAGCAGCTCTCCCACAGGGGTTGGAGAGACCCAGTACTTC.

Written as DNA, the CDR3 is TGTGCCTGGAGCGGGGACAGGGGGGATCAGCCCCAGCATTTT. Translation: CAWSGDRGDQPQHF. The chain uses TRBV30 and TRBJ1-5; TRBD1 matches 11 bases. Trimming cost V 3 bases and J 5 bases; bases outside gene matches: 3. Germline CDR1 and CDR2: GTSNPN and SVGIG (reference sequence). The CDR3 totals 14 residues.

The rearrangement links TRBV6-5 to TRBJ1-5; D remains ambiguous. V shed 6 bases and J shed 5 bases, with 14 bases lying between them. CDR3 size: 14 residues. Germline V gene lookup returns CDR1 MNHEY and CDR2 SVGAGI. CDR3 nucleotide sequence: TGTGCCAGCAGGGGAGGGAGCGAATATCAGCCCCAGCATTTT. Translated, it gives CASRGGSEYQPQHF.

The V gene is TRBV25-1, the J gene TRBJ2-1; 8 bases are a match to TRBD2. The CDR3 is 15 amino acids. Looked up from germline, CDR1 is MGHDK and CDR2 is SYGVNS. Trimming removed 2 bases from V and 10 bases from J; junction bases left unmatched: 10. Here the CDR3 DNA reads TGTGCCAGCAGTGAAATAGCGGGGTCTGCGGGAGAGCAGTTCTTC. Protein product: CASSEIAGSAGEQFF.

The CDR3 nucleotides read TGTGCCAGCAGCTTGGATCCGCGGGGGGGTGAGCAGTTCTTC. Amino acids: CASSLDPRGGEQFF. V usage is TRBV5-6 and J usage is TRBJ2-1; TRBD2 aligns across 9 bases. Germline-derived CDR1 and CDR2 are SGHDT and YYEEEE. V lost 0 bases, J lost 9 bases, and 4 bases stayed unmatched. The CDR3 is made up of 14 amino acids.

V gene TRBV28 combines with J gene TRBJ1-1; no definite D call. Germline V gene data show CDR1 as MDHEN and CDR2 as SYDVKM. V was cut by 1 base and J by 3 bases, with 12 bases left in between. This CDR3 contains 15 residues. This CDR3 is CASSLSGILDTEAFF. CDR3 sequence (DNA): TGTGCCAGCAGTTTATCAGGTATATTGGACACTGAAGCTTTCTTT.

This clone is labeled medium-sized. The CDR3 sequence: CSVDRGSDTEAFF. Here the CDR3 DNA reads TGCAGCGTGGACAGGGGCAGTGACACTGAAGCTTTCTTT. The chain carries TRBV29-1 and TRBJ1-1; 9 bases map to TRBD1. CDR1 is SQVTM and CDR2 is ANQGSEA in the germline V gene. This CDR3 spans 13 amino acids. V gave up 6 bases and J gave up 3 bases; unmatched junction bases: 5.